The 21 T cell receptor beta chains reported below all come from one sample, sequenced in a study of T cells after yellow fever vaccination. Using its own MiXCR run on the 5' RACE reads, TCRdb lists one record per CDR3 protein. The sample gives 620,000 or so distinct CDR3 sequences, about a sixth of which show up once; roughly 17% is in the top ten. Sequences were derived from PBMCs, sampled more than 4 days after the first yellow fever vaccination. Receptors were obtained from a man aged 18 to 29 who received the YFV17D yellow fever vaccine.

This clonotype appeared a few times. The V and J genes are TRBV7-3 and TRBJ1-3, with TRBD1 matching 9 bases. V lost 8 bases and J lost 6; bases outside the gene matches: 8. Germline assignment: CDR1 SGHTA and CDR2 FQGTGA. The CDR3 is made up of 14 amino acids. The CDR3 sequence: CASDSDRGENTIYF. The CDR3 nucleotides are TGTGCCAGCGACTCGGACAGGGGCGAAAACACCATATATTTT.

The rearrangement links TRBV7-9 to TRBJ2-7; 11 bases fit TRBD2. From germline, CDR1 is SEHNR and CDR2 FQNEAQ (reference sequence). This CDR3 is 17 amino acids long. Losses at the gene ends were 7 bases for V and 2 bases for J; bases not matched to a gene: 13. For the CDR3, the DNA is TGTGCCAGCACCTCAATAGGGGGGGGACTAGCGGCCTACGAGCAGTACTTC. Translation gives CASTSIGGGLAAYEQYF.

The chain links TRBV10-3 to TRBJ2-7, with D perhaps TRBD1 or TRBD2 (5 bases each). In germline, CDR1 is ENHRY, CDR2 SYGVKD. Trimming removed 10 bases at V and 3 bases at J, with 10 bases between. CDR3 size: 11 residues. CDR3: CATGTGYEQYV. The CDR3 DNA sequence: TGTGCCACCGGGACCGGCTACGAGCAGTACGTC.

This clonotype was seen a handful of times. This chain links TRBV19 with TRBJ1-3; D is ambiguous. There are 16 residues in the CDR3. Between the trimmed V and J ends, which lost 5 bases and 0 bases, there was a span of 14 bases. Germline V gene sequence: CDR1 LNHDA, CDR2 SQIVND (reference sequence). The DNA of the CDR3 is TGTGCCAGTAGTCCAAACGGGCAGATCTCTGGAAACACCATATATTTT. Protein product: CASSPNGQISGNTIYF. Looking up the rest from reference TRBV19 and TRBJ1-3 gives the full variable domain: DGGITQSPKYLFRKEGQNVTLSCEQNLNHDAMYWYRQDPGQGLRLIYYSQIVNDFQKGDIAEGYSVSREKKESFPLTVTSAQKNPTAFYLCASSPNGQISGNTIYFGEGSWLTVV.

This clonotype was observed a few times. The chain couples TRBV27 to TRBJ2-5, with a weak D call TRBD2 (5 bases). Germline V gene data show CDR1 as MNHEY and CDR2 as SMNVEV (reference sequence). V lost 0 bases and J lost 7, with 12 bases in between. The CDR3 contains 14 residues. CDR3 DNA: TGTGCCAGCAGTTTATCGGCGAAACTAGGGACCCAGTACTTC. Its protein is CASSLSAKLGTQYF.

This clonotype was observed a few times. The V call is TRBV6-2 or TRBV6-3, the J call TRBJ1-5; D unresolved. This CDR3 contains 14 residues. Per germline, CDR1 MNHEY and CDR2 SVGEGT. Trimming took off 6 bases at V and 0 bases at J, with 9 bases between the two ends. CDR3 amino acids: CASSQTVSNQPQHF. The CDR3 nucleotides read TGTGCCAGCAGCCAGACGGTTAGCAATCAGCCCCAGCATTTT.

This clonotype was seen a handful of times. The chain joins TRBV6-5 to TRBJ2-2; possible D gene TRBD2, 5 bases. V lost 0 bases and J lost 3, with 8 bases in between. This CDR3 comprises 15 residues. The V gene's germline CDR1 is MNHEY and CDR2 SVGAGI. CDR3 in amino acids: CASSYSASHTGELFF. Here the CDR3 DNA reads TGTGCCAGCAGTTACTCCGCTAGCCACACCGGGGAGCTGTTTTTT.

This rearrangement joins TRBV24-1 to TRBJ2-1; D is perhaps TRBD1 (5 bases). The CDR3 is 12 residues long. Trimming left V 4 bases short and J 9 bases short, with 9 bases between. Germline V gives CDR1 KGHDR, CDR2 SFDVKD. CDR3 coding DNA: TGTGCCACCAGTGACGCAGGGCGTGAGCAGTTCTTC. Translation gives CATSDAGREQFF.

This clonotype occurred many times. The chain has TRBV20-1 and TRBJ2-1, with 8 bases identical to TRBD1. CDR1 DFQATT and CDR2 SNEGSKA come from the germline V gene (reference sequence). J was trimmed by 4 bases and V by 2 bases; bases with no gene match: 7. The CDR3 extends over 15 amino acids. In nucleotides, the CDR3 is TGCAGTGCTAGATCACCGGGACAGGCATACAATGAGCAGTTCTTC. This codes for CSARSPGQAYNEQFF.

This clonotype has more than one count but fewer than ten. This chain connects TRBV6-5 to TRBJ2-3, with 8 positions matching TRBD2. The J segment lost 14 bases and the V segment lost 3 bases, leaving 13 bases of the junction unmatched. The CDR3 is 14 residues long. Germline-derived CDR1 and CDR2 are MNHEY and SVGAGI. The CDR3 region has the DNA TGTGCCAGCAGTTATCGGAGAACCGGGACTAGGCGGTATTTT. It codes for CASSYRRTGTRRYF.

In its sample, this clonotype was seen a few times. The chain employs TRBV10-3 and TRBJ1-1; possible D gene TRBD1, 5 bases. Trimming removed 10 bases from V and 3 bases from J, with 9 bases in between. Germline V lookup: CDR1 ENHRY, CDR2 SYGVKD. The CDR3 covers 11 residues. For the CDR3, the DNA is TGTGCCACCGGAGGGGACACTGAAGCTTTCTTT. Translation: CATGGDTEAFF.

The sample holds a few counts of this clonotype. The rearrangement uses TRBV5-1 and TRBJ1-5; 9 nucleotides line up with TRBD1. Germline loops: CDR1 SGHRS, CDR2 YFSETQ. J lost 0 bases, V lost 0 bases, and 13 bases had no gene match. The CDR3 is 20 amino acids. CDR3: CASSLGAPGQGAYSNQPQHF. The CDR3 coding sequence is TGCGCCAGCAGCTTGGGGGCCCCGGGACAGGGAGCCTATAGCAATCAGCCCCAGCATTTT. Combining the CDR3 with reference TRBV5-1 and TRBJ1-5 gives the whole variable domain KAGVTQTPRYLIKTRGQQVTLSCSPISGHRSVSWYQQTPGQGLQFLFEYFSETQRNKGNFPGRFSGRQFSNSRSEMNVSTLELGDSALYLCASSLGAPGQGAYSNQPQHFGDGTRLSIL.

The rearrangement links TRBV5-6 to TRBJ2-7, with D possibly TRBD1 on 6 matching bases. CDR1 and CDR2 (germline): SGHDT, YYEEEE. V lost 0 bases, J lost 10 bases, and 14 bases lay in between. The CDR3 contains 13 residues. Written as DNA, the CDR3 is TGTGCCAGCAGCTTGGGATTGACAGGCGCCCAGTACGTC. Encoded protein: CASSLGLTGAQYV.

The chain combines TRBV4-3 with TRBJ2-3; D is unclear. This CDR3 spans 14 amino acids. V was clipped by 1 base and J by 1 base, with 6 bases between them. Germline loops: CDR1 LGHNA, CDR2 YSLEER. CDR3 nucleotides: TGCGCCAGCAGCCAAGCCGGAGGCACAGATACGCAGTATTTT. Translation gives CASSQAGGTDTQYF.

The J gene is TRBJ1-5, the V gene TRBV12-3 or TRBV12-4; D unresolved. V lost 5 bases, J lost 4 bases, and 30 bases lay in between. The CDR3 loop spans 20 amino acids. As DNA, the CDR3 is TGTGCCAGCAGTCCCCTCAGACCCGGCCCCGGCAGTCGGGGTAATCAGCCCCAGCATTTT. Translated, it gives CASSPLRPGPGSRGNQPQHF.

This clonotype was counted a single time. V gene TRBV7-2 combines with J gene TRBJ2-7; D is perhaps TRBD2 (6 bases). The CDR3 runs 13 residues. Germline loops: CDR1 SGHTA, CDR2 FQGNSA. The CDR3 nucleotides read TGTGGCAGCAGTAGAATGCGGGACTACGAGCAGTACGTC. Its protein product is CGSSRMRDYEQYV.

V is TRBV5-1 and J is TRBJ2-5, with D perhaps being TRBD1 or TRBD2 (5 bases each). V dropped 4 bases and J dropped 9 bases, with 19 bases sitting between them. Looked up from germline, CDR1 is SGHRS and CDR2 is YFSETQ. The CDR3 is 14 amino acids. CDR3 nucleotide sequence: TGCGCCAGCAGCGAGGGCCCTGGTCGAGGGGCCCAGTACTTC. It codes for CASSEGPGRGAQYF.

The chain is built from TRBV20-1 and TRBJ2-2; 8 bases agree with TRBD1. Per germline, CDR1 DFQATT and CDR2 SNEGSKA (reference sequence). This CDR3 has 14 residues. The J segment lost 4 bases and the V segment lost 7 bases, leaving 8 bases of the junction unmatched. CDR3 in amino acids: CSVPGQDFTGELFF. CDR3 sequence (DNA): TGCAGTGTTCCGGGACAGGATTTCACCGGGGAGCTGTTTTTT.

The chain employs TRBV24-1 and TRBJ1-2; D ambiguous. Between the trimmed V and J ends, which lost 2 bases and 0 bases, there was a span of 3 bases. This CDR3 is built from 13 residues. CDR1 KGHDR and CDR2 SFDVKD come from the germline V gene. The CDR3: CATSDSANYGYTF. The CDR3 nucleotides are TGTGCCACCAGTGATTCAGCTAACTATGGCTACACCTTC.

This clonotype was counted between two and nine times. This chain connects TRBV7-3 to TRBJ2-7; 8 bases agree with TRBD2. The CDR3 extends over 14 amino acids. Germline V lookup: CDR1 SGHTA, CDR2 FQGTGA. The junction had 10 bases not matched to a gene; V was cut back by 5 bases and J by 7 bases. The CDR3 here is CASSLVAGGGEQYF. CDR3 DNA sequence: TGTGCCAGCAGCCTTGTCGCGGGGGGAGGAGAGCAGTACTTC.

The rearrangement joins TRBV10-2 to TRBJ2-3; a possible D gene is TRBD1 (5 bases). The CDR3 runs to 12 residues. The V gene lost 6 bases and the J gene lost 5 bases, with 9 bases spanning the gap. Germline CDR1 and CDR2: WSHSY and SAAADI. In DNA form, the CDR3 reads TGCGCCAGCAGCCCGGACAAAGATACGCAGTATTTT. Translation gives CASSPDKDTQYF.